These 32 T cell receptor beta chains originate from one sample sequenced in a study of OX40 agonist ivuxolimab in advanced cancers. TCRdb keeps only in-frame clones here, not all; method: immunoSEQ multiplex PCR. Of fewer than 45,000 clones detected, 84% appear once; the ten largest clones hold approximately 18%. The sequenced sample was CD4+ or CD8+ T cells sorted from blood, obtained in a trial of the OX40 agonist ivuxolimab. The receptor source for this set is an adult with an advanced solid tumor such as melanoma, head and neck, liver or kidney cancer.

The chain uses TRBV27 and TRBJ2-1, with D perhaps given as TRBD1 or TRBD2 (5 bases each). Germline assignment: CDR1 MNHEY and CDR2 SMNVEV (reference sequence). Trimming removed 0 bases at V and 3 bases at J, with 12 bases between. The CDR3 sequence is 16 residues long. The CDR3 here is CASSLSGTSNYNEQFF. The DNA of the CDR3 is TGTGCCAGCAGTTTATCGGGGACCTCTAACTACAATGAGCAGTTCTTC.

As regards this clone: The same CDR3 also results from other DNA sequences found in this sample. The chain employs TRBV13 and TRBJ2-3, with D unresolved. CDR1 and CDR2 from the germline V gene are PRHDT and FYEKMQ (reference sequence). The CDR3 runs to 12 residues. The V end lost 6 bases, the J end lost 0 bases, and 4 bases lay between the germline ends. CDR3: CASSSSTDTQYF. The DNA for the CDR3 is TGTGCCAGCAGTTCTAGCACAGATACGCAGTATTTT. The full variable domain, in which reference TRBV13 and TRBJ2-3 provide the parts outside the CDR3, is AAGVIQSPRHLIKEKRETATLKCYPIPRHDTVYWYQQGPGQDPQFLISFYEKMQSDKGSIPDRFSAQQFSDYHSELNMSSLELGDSALYFCASSSSTDTQYFGPGTRLTVL.

This chain links TRBV9 with TRBJ1-2; 10 nucleotides match TRBD1. Germline V gene sequence: CDR1 SGDLS, CDR2 YYNGEE. V shed 3 bases, J shed 7 bases, and the junction held 12 bases outside the gene matches. The CDR3 contains 16 residues. The CDR3 sequence: CASSAAGTGVMGGYTF. CDR3 DNA: TGTGCCAGCAGCGCGGCCGGGACAGGGGTAATGGGTGGCTACACCTTC.

This chain uses TRBV2 with TRBJ2-2; 8 positions match TRBD1. In germline, CDR1 is SNHLY, CDR2 FYNNEI. This CDR3 contains 16 residues. The junction had 9 bases not matched to a gene; V was cut back by 5 bases and J by 4 bases. The DNA of the CDR3 is TGTGCCAGCAGTTTTTCGCCAGGGGGCCTCACCGGGGAGCTGTTTTTT. This gives the protein CASSFSPGGLTGELFF.

The chain has TRBV7-9 and TRBJ2-1; unclear D gene. In germline, CDR1 is SEHNR, CDR2 FQNEAQ (reference sequence). Trimming took off 6 bases at V and 7 bases at J, with 7 bases between the two ends. This CDR3 has 11 residues. For the CDR3, the DNA is TGTGCCAGCAGAAGTAGGAATGAGCAGTTCTTC. This sequence encodes CASRSRNEQFF.

The V call is TRBV28, the J call TRBJ1-4; 9 positions agree with TRBD1. This CDR3 is 12 amino acids long. Germline V gene lookup returns CDR1 MDHEN and CDR2 SYDVKM. After removal of 5 bases from V and 14 bases from J, the junction contained 6 bases not matched to a gene. CDR3 amino acids: CASSRRDRDLFF. The CDR3 DNA reads TGTGCCAGCAGTCGCCGGGACAGGGATCTGTTTTTT.

This chain links TRBV19 with TRBJ1-1; TRBD1 is a possible D gene (5 bases). Trimming took 6 bases from V and 5 from J, leaving 16 bases between them. This CDR3 region has 14 residues. Germline V gene data show CDR1 as LNHDA and CDR2 as SQIVND (reference sequence). The CDR3 is CASRIRGFDTEAFF. CDR3 sequence (DNA): TGTGCCAGTAGGATTCGGGGGTTCGATACTGAAGCTTTCTTT.

In nucleotides, the CDR3 is TGTGCCAGCAGCTCCACAGGGGGCACTGAAGCTTTCTTT. This gives the protein CASSSTGGTEAFF. This chain uses TRBV2 with TRBJ1-1; 8 positions match TRBD1. Germline V gene data show CDR1 as SNHLY and CDR2 as FYNNEI. Trimming cost V 6 bases and J 4 bases; bases outside gene matches: 4. This CDR3 is built from 13 residues.

V gene TRBV10-3 combines with J gene TRBJ2-3, with TRBD1 matching over 9 bases. CDR3 size: 15 residues. The J segment lost 6 bases and the V segment lost 3 bases, leaving 7 bases of the junction unmatched. Germline V gene sequence: CDR1 ENHRY, CDR2 SYGVKD. In DNA form, the CDR3 reads TGTGCCATCAGTGACTTCGGGACAGGGCTGGATACGCAGTATTTT. Encoded protein: CAISDFGTGLDTQYF.

This chain connects TRBV4-3 to TRBJ2-1, with D maybe TRBD2 (6 bases). The CDR3 loop spans 16 amino acids. The ends were cut back, 1 base at V and 7 bases at J, with 17 bases in the middle. Germline CDR1 LGHNA, CDR2 YSLEER. CDR3 in amino acids: CASSQGAGITKNEQFF. As DNA, the CDR3 is TGCGCCAGCAGCCAAGGGGCGGGGATCACCAAGAATGAGCAGTTCTTC.

As regards this clone: The junction shows a germline mismatch at one end, possibly a read error. The V call is TRBV6-1, the J call TRBJ2-5; 10 positions agree with TRBD2. CDR1 and CDR2 (germline): MNHNS, SASEGT. The CDR3 extends over 19 amino acids. DNA of the CDR3: TGTACCAGCAGTGAATTGGGAACTAGCGGGATGCCGTACCAAGAGACCCAGTACTTC. Translating gives CTSSELGTSGMPYQETQYF.

The chain carries TRBV5-8 and TRBJ1-2; D gene ambiguous. The CDR3 totals 11 residues. Germline loops: CDR1 SGHTS, CDR2 YDEGEE. V lost 0 bases, J lost 7 bases, and 4 bases lay in between. CDR3 nucleotides: TGTGCCAGCAGCTTGGGGACTGGCTACACCTTC. Amino acids: CASSLGTGYTF.

V usage is TRBV29-1 and J usage is TRBJ2-3; possibly TRBD1 or TRBD2 for D (5 bases each). The CDR3 has 13 amino acids. Trimming removed 4 bases from V and 3 bases from J, with 11 bases in between. The germline gives CDR1 SQVTM, CDR2 ANQGSEA. In DNA, the CDR3 is TGCAGCGTTGTTTCATGGGGGACAGATACGCAGTATTTT. Amino acids: CSVVSWGTDTQYF.

Remarks on this clone: Other DNA sequences within the sample encode an identical CDR3. The chain is built from TRBV28 and TRBJ2-7, with a weak D call TRBD2 (5 bases). This CDR3 is built from 12 residues. Between the trimmed V and J ends, which lost 1 base and 7 bases, there was a span of 8 bases. Germline CDR1 is MDHEN and CDR2 is SYDVKM. The CDR3 reads CASSLLRDEQYF. The CDR3 nucleotides are TGTGCCAGCAGTTTATTACGGGATGAGCAGTACTTC.

The chain couples TRBV28 to TRBJ2-5; 8 bases are a match to TRBD2. This CDR3 comprises 15 residues. Trimming cost V 5 bases and J 4 bases; bases outside gene matches: 9. Germline assignment: CDR1 MDHEN and CDR2 SYDVKM. This CDR3 reads CASSLPAGGVETQYF. CDR3 nucleotide sequence: TGTGCCAGCAGTCTCCCGGCGGGGGGAGTAGAGACCCAGTACTTC. Based on the CDR3 plus reference TRBV28 and TRBJ2-5, the full variable domain is DVKVTQSSRYLVKRTGEKVFLECVQDMDHENMFWYRQDPGLGLRLIYFSYDVKMKEKGDIPEGYSVSREKKERFSLILESASTNQTSMYLCASSLPAGGVETQYFGPGTRLLVL.

The DNA for the CDR3 is TGTGCCAGCAGGGCTAGTTATGAGCAGTACTTC. This codes for CASRASYEQYF. The rearrangement joins TRBV6-4 to TRBJ2-7; D is unclear. This CDR3 comprises 11 residues. Germline V gives CDR1 MRHNA, CDR2 SNTAGT. Trimming took off 6 bases at V and 7 bases at J, with 10 bases between the two ends.

The J gene is TRBJ2-2, the V gene TRBV11-2; 11 bases are a match to TRBD2. V shed 1 base, J shed 7 bases, and the junction held 5 bases outside the gene matches. There are 16 residues in the CDR3. Germline values: CDR1 SGHAT, CDR2 FQNNGV. This chain's CDR3 is CASSLASGGRNGELFF. CDR3 coding DNA: TGTGCCAGCAGCTTAGCTAGCGGGGGGCGGAACGGGGAGCTGTTTTTT.

The chain uses TRBV4-3 and TRBJ1-1; TRBD1 is a possible D gene (6 bases). The CDR3 length is 15 residues. Per the germline V gene, CDR1 is LGHNA and CDR2 is YSLEER. V was clipped by 6 bases and J by 6 bases, with 20 bases between them. The chain's CDR3 is CASRQSRGGSAEAFF. The CDR3 DNA reads TGCGCCAGCAGACAATCCCGAGGGGGGTCCGCTGAAGCTTTCTTT.

The chain links TRBV15 to TRBJ2-1; 9 positions match TRBD2. This CDR3 is built from 14 residues. V lost 6 bases, J lost 4 bases, and 4 bases stayed unmatched. Germline CDR1 and CDR2: LNHNV and YYDKDF (reference sequence). CDR3 protein: CATRGAGGYNEQFF. DNA of the CDR3: TGTGCCACCAGGGGGGCGGGAGGGTACAATGAGCAGTTCTTC.

Note on this clone: This specimen includes other DNA sequences encoding the same CDR3. The chain has TRBV2 and TRBJ2-3; D tentatively fits TRBD1 or TRBD2 (5 bases each). The germline CDR1 and CDR2 sequences are SNHLY and FYNNEI. Trimming took 3 bases from V and 3 from J, leaving 13 bases between them. The CDR3 extends over 15 amino acids. The CDR3 region is CASSDLGGGTDTQYF. CDR3 nucleotide sequence: TGTGCCAGCAGTGATCTTGGGGGTGGGACAGATACGCAGTATTTT. The variable domain in full, with the rest retrieved from reference TRBV2 and TRBJ2-3, is EPEVTQTPSHQVTQMGQEVILRCVPISNHLYFYWYRQILGQKVEFLVSFYNNEISEKSEIFDDQFSVERPDGSNFTLKIRSTKLEDSAMYFCASSDLGGGTDTQYFGPGTRLTVL.

J is TRBJ2-7 and V is TRBV11-3; TRBD2 might be the D (6 bases). Germline V lookup: CDR1 SGHNT, CDR2 YENEEA. Trimming removed 3 bases from V and 4 bases from J, with 13 bases in between. This CDR3 comprises 14 residues. This CDR3 reads CASSFPGGVYEQYF. In nucleotides, the CDR3 is TGTGCCAGCAGCTTCCCCGGGGGAGTTTACGAGCAGTACTTC.

This clone came up once. CDR3 loop: CASSPPMGQGARNNQPQHF. CDR3 DNA: TGTGCCAGCAGCCCCCCAATGGGTCAGGGGGCGAGGAACAATCAGCCCCAGCATTTT. The rearrangement joins TRBV28 to TRBJ1-5; 8 bases are shared with TRBD1. Trimming cost V 6 bases and J 3 bases; bases outside gene matches: 19. CDR3 size: 19 residues. From germline, CDR1 is MDHEN and CDR2 SYDVKM.

This clone was observed a handful of times. The chain recombines TRBV19 with TRBJ1-2, with D tentatively TRBD1 (5 bases). CDR1 is LNHDA, CDR2 SQIVND, per germline (reference sequence). The V gene lost 10 bases and the J gene lost 5 bases, with 14 bases spanning the gap. This CDR3 region has 12 residues. This CDR3 is CATTGYDYGYTF. CDR3 bases: TGTGCCACAACAGGTTATGATTATGGCTACACCTTC.

The chain uses TRBV9 and TRBJ2-5; D is undetermined. CDR3 length: 17 residues. CDR1 SGDLS and CDR2 YYNGEE come from the germline V gene. V dropped 0 bases and J dropped 1 base, with 16 bases sitting between them. Written as DNA, the CDR3 is TGTGCCAGCAGCGTAGTGGTTGAGCTAAGCGCCCAAGAGACCCAGTACTTC. This codes for CASSVVVELSAQETQYF.

The chain recombines TRBV19 with TRBJ2-1; 11 nucleotides align to TRBD2. The ends lost 4 bases at V and 3 bases at J; junction bases unmatched: 2. The CDR3 extends over 15 amino acids. Germline CDR1 LNHDA, CDR2 SQIVND (reference sequence). This CDR3 is CASSNSGRGYNEQFF. CDR3 DNA: TGTGCCAGTAGTAATAGCGGGAGGGGCTACAATGAGCAGTTCTTC.

This sequence joins TRBV5-1 and TRBJ2-3; 8 positions match TRBD1. Germline V gene lookup returns CDR1 SGHRS and CDR2 YFSETQ. Trimming removed 4 bases from V and 2 bases from J; junction bases left unmatched: 6. The CDR3 is 15 amino acids. The DNA of the CDR3 is TGCGCCAGCAGCCTAGGACAGGGTTCCACAGATACGCAGTATTTT. Translated: CASSLGQGSTDTQYF.

This rearrangement joins TRBV27 to TRBJ1-6; no clear D gene. CDR3 length: 14 amino acids. With 6 bases removed from V and 6 bases from J, the gap between germline ends came to 12 bases. Per germline, CDR1 MNHEY and CDR2 SMNVEV (reference sequence). CDR3 DNA sequence: TGTGCCAGCAGCATTCTAGGGCCTAATTCACCCCTCCACTTT. It translates to CASSILGPNSPLHF.

The chain recombines TRBV30 with TRBJ1-2; D might be TRBD1 (5 bases). Germline V CDR1 and CDR2: GTSNPN, SVGIG (reference sequence). This CDR3 has 13 amino acids. The germline V and J ends were trimmed by 3 bases and 2 bases, with 10 bases remaining between them. This CDR3 reads CAWSSGGNYGYTF. CDR3 nucleotides: TGTGCCTGGAGCTCGGGGGGAAACTATGGCTACACCTTC.

This clone was recorded once. The CDR3 loop is CASSTWTARSEKLFF. Written as DNA, the CDR3 is TGTGCCAGTAGTACCTGGACCGCCAGATCTGAAAAACTGTTTTTT. The J gene is TRBJ1-4, the V gene TRBV19; D gene uncertain. The CDR3 is made up of 15 amino acids. Trimming took 4 bases from V and 7 from J, leaving 16 bases between them. The germline V gene has CDR1 LNHDA and CDR2 SQIVND (reference sequence).

This sequence joins TRBV9 and TRBJ2-2; 9 nucleotides align to TRBD1. The length of the CDR3 is 13 residues. Trimming took 6 bases from V and 6 from J; bases not matched to a gene: 3. CDR1 and CDR2 (germline): SGDLS, YYNGEE. The CDR3: CASKQGAAGELFF. The CDR3 nucleotides read TGTGCCAGCAAACAGGGGGCCGCCGGGGAGCTGTTTTTT.

Judged by abundance, this clone is medium-sized. The rearrangement joins TRBV4-1 to TRBJ2-7; TRBD2 aligns across 10 bases. CDR3 length: 14 amino acids. Losses at the gene ends were 3 bases for V and 7 bases for J; bases not matched to a gene: 6. Looked up from germline, CDR1 is MGHRA and CDR2 is YSYEKL. In DNA form, the CDR3 reads TGCGCCAGCAGCCATAGTCTAGCGGGAGATGAGCAGTACTTC. It is translated as CASSHSLAGDEQYF.

The CDR3 region is CASSLVGVDTGELFF. In DNA form, the CDR3 reads TGTGCCAGCAGCTTAGTGGGGGTGGACACCGGGGAGCTGTTTTTT. The chain combines TRBV7-2 with TRBJ2-2; the D gene could be TRBD1 or TRBD2 (5 bases each). In germline, CDR1 is SGHTA, CDR2 FQGNSA. V lost 1 base to trimming and J lost 3 bases, with 9 bases between them. CDR3 length: 15 amino acids.